This T cell receptor (beta chain) is drawn from a study of OX40 agonist ivuxolimab in advanced cancers. Turning to the overall study: The costimulatory receptor OX40 (CD134) was targeted by ivuxolimab, a fully human IgG2 agonistic monoclonal antibody. Intravenous ivuxolimab was administered to patients every 2 weeks at six dose levels: 0.01, 0.1, 0.3, 1.5, 3 and 10 mg/kg. Of the 50 to 55 patients in dose escalation, some 20 had hepatocellular carcinoma, roughly 15 had melanoma, 9 had renal cell carcinoma and 9 had head and neck cancer. In the dose-escalation cohort, roughly four fifths of patients were male, and the mean age was approximately 60 years, with a range of roughly 23 to 85. Prior anti-PD-1, anti-PD-L1 or anti-CTLA-4 therapy was permitted, and checkpoint inhibitors had been received by 40% to 50% of dose-escalation patients. Partial responses were achieved by three dose-escalation patients, of whom one had hepatocellular carcinoma and two had cutaneous melanoma. Peripheral TCRbeta sequencing aimed to test whether ivuxolimab altered TCR sequence diversity and caused clonal T-cell expansion. The paper describes the monotherapy dose-escalation part (N ≈ 52 patients) of the phase I trial of ivuxolimab.

Patients with autoimmune disease history or receiving systemic immunosuppression were excluded from the trial. Peripheral blood for TCR sequencing was collected from all dose cohorts at baseline, on cycle 4 day 1, and on cycle 7 day 1. Samples came from an open-label, multicenter, first-in-human phase I dose-escalation trial of ivuxolimab. Adults with locally advanced or metastatic melanoma, renal cell, hepatocellular, or head and neck squamous cell carcinoma were enrolled in the trial. CD4+ and CD8+ T cells were sorted separately from peripheral blood before TCR sequencing. Points the paper makes about the study in general: Low levels of normalized T-cell clonal expansion were also shown by some nonresponding patients. After ivuxolimab, more expanded clones were found on average in CD8+ T cells than in CD4+ T cells. At doses of 0.1 to 3.0 mg/kg, clonal expansion of both CD4+ and CD8+ blood T cells was observed from baseline to week 6. Partial responders in the 0.1-3.0 mg/kg groups had among the lowest normalized peripheral clonal expansion, especially among CD8+ T cells. Antigen specificity was not determined for the clonally expanded peripheral T cells.

The cysteine opens and the phenylalanine closes a CDR3 of 19 amino acids. The read is trimmed to its CDR3 DNA, 57 bases read in frame from base 1. From the germline V gene (reference sequence), CDR1 is SEHNR and CDR2 is FQNEAQ. Trimming removed 3 bases from V and 0 bases from J, leaving 21 bases between the germline ends. Genomic DNA was isolated from the sorted cells so that the TCRbeta CDR3 region could be sequenced. The immunoSEQ Assay was used to sequence the TCRbeta CDR3 regions. TCRdb carries this immuneACCESS record with in-frame sequences only. Its versions omit some clonotypes, under half of them owing to an unresolved V gene in the studies checked, with the rest unexplained. This sample lists under 200,000 clones; 94% were detected once. About 0.31% of the sample is held by the ten biggest clonotypes. In the case of this clone: Its antigen is still unknown. Base qualities are not provided; no much larger clone lies one nucleotide away.

This clonotype was obtained from an adult with an advanced solid tumor such as melanoma, head and neck, liver or kidney cancer. The V and J segments used are TRBV7-9 and TRBJ1-5; tentative D gene TRBD1, with 6 bases matching. Here the sequenced sample was CD4+ or CD8+ T cells sorted from blood, taken in a trial of the OX40 agonist ivuxolimab. The CDR3 protein sequence reads: CASSFASSSGHYSNQPQHF. The DNA sequence is TGTGCCAGCAGCTTCGCCTCTTCCTCGGGACATTATAGCAATCAGCCCCAGCATTTT.